This T cell receptor (beta chain) was obtained from a study of cytomegalovirus exposure and HLA in healthy donors. At the level of the study: For the approximately 420 genotyped donors, around 76% fell within the Caucasian-associated ancestry cluster.

The CDR3 sequence is 17 residues long. General study findings and limits: There were several of the most significant clusters that appeared linked to common viral pathogens in a later analysis. Segments of the TCR beta V type were, in most cases, productive about 87% or about 30% of the time in an earlier analysis. Researchers reported in a later analysis that a missense DCLRE1C variant was tied to TCR beta V- and J-gene trimming.

The primer mix had 60 Vbeta and 13 Jbeta primers. TCRdb's table, derived via immunoSEQ multiplex PCR, lists solely in-frame clones and lacks some. The table includes about 130,000 clones, around 75% detected once. Comments on this clone: Its specificity is unknown.

The sequence derives from a woman aged 50 to 65 in good health and CMV-seronegative. Sequenced: PBMCs. V usage is TRBV21-1 and J usage is TRBJ2-3; the table names TRBD2, a call not compared with the DNA. TRBV21-1 is tagged as a pseudogene. The CDR3 protein is CASSQQGLADDTDTQYF. The CDR3 DNA sequence: TGTGCCAGCAGCCAGCAGGGCCTAGCGGACGACACAGATACGCAGTATTTT.